This T cell receptor (beta chain) was sequenced in a study of tumor and adjacent non-tumor tissue in lung cancer. For the study at large: Patients were aged about 31 to 85, 9 to 10 men and a handful of women, stage I to III.

The library came from three nested PCR rounds adapted from ARM-PCR protocols. MiXCR, run by TCRdb on the multiplex PCR reads, gives a single entry per CDR3 protein. The sample records 65,000 to 75,000 distinct CDR3 sequences, less than 80% being singletons. The CDR3 length is 16 residues. The ends lost 7 bases at V and 6 bases at J; junction bases unmatched: 14. CDR1 and CDR2 from the germline V gene are SGHVS and FQNEAQ. Whole-study findings and limits: Normal lung showed higher cumulative top 100 clone frequency than tumor. TCR diversity was significantly greater in tumor than normal lung tissue.

This sample's RNA came from whole unsorted tissue. Donors were chemotherapy-naive, newly diagnosed lung cancer surgical patients in China, August–late 2014. Concerning this clonotype itself: The antigen is unknown.

The source material was lung tumor tissue. The sequence derives from a man aged 60 to 75 with non-small cell lung cancer. This rearrangement joins TRBV7-8 to TRBJ2-1; 8 nucleotides line up with TRBD2. The chain's CDR3 is CASILLMGTSFNEQFF. In nucleotides, the CDR3 is TGTGCCAGCATCCTCCTTATGGGGACTAGTTTCAATGAGCAGTTCTTC.